These 21 T cell receptor beta chains were sequenced from one sample in a study of CD8 T cells in Susac syndrome. A quantity of about 0.5 to 1 ug RNA underwent reverse transcription using random hexamers. TCRdb independently ran MiXCR on the immunoSEQ multiplex PCR reads; one entry per CDR3 protein. Of 150,000 to 200,000 distinct CDR3 sequences in the sample, 80% to 95% were seen once. The sample was CD4+ T cells from PBMCs. These receptors were collected from a human donor in good health.

The genes are TRBV25-1 and TRBJ2-5; D gene uncertain. The CDR3 runs to 15 residues. CDR1 is MGHDK and CDR2 is SYGVNS in the germline V gene. The V and J ends lost 1 base and 3 bases respectively, with 12 bases between them. The CDR3 is CASSEFRPTEETQYF. DNA of the CDR3: TGTGCCAGCAGTGAATTTCGGCCCACCGAAGAGACCCAGTACTTC.

The V and J genes are TRBV5-1 and TRBJ1-5, with a possible D match to TRBD1 (5 bases). The germline V gene has CDR1 SGHRS and CDR2 YFSETQ. The V and J ends lost 0 bases and 3 bases respectively, with 10 bases between them. This CDR3 comprises 15 residues. The DNA for the CDR3 is TGCGCCAGCAGCTTGGACGCAGGGTTCAATCAGCCCCAGCATTTT. Protein sequence: CASSLDAGFNQPQHF.

The table lists this clonotype with a count of one. The chain is built from TRBV2 and TRBJ2-1; D ambiguous. V gave up 2 bases and J gave up 0 bases, with 8 bases separating them. Germline CDR1 SNHLY, CDR2 FYNNEI. The CDR3 is made up of 15 amino acids. The CDR3 DNA reads as TGTGCCAGCAGTGAATGGCAGAGCTCCTACAATGAGCAGTTCTTC. Translation gives CASSEWQSSYNEQFF.

A word on this clonotype: A read error may produce the germline difference seen at one junction end. The chain links TRBV4-2 to TRBJ2-7; D unclear. CDR1 is LGHNA, CDR2 YNFKEQ, per germline. The CDR3 runs 15 residues. The chain's CDR3 is CASSQDPGVQRVLDF. For the CDR3, the DNA is TGTGCCAGCAGCCAAGATCCCGGAGTACAAAGGGTTTTGGACTTC.

The chain uses TRBV5-4 and TRBJ2-3; 9 nucleotides match TRBD2. The germline CDR1 and CDR2 sequences are SGHNT and YYREEE (reference sequence). This CDR3 comprises 16 residues. The V gene end was trimmed by 4 bases and the J gene end by 0 bases; junction bases not matched to a gene: 6. CDR3 protein: CASSPSGVISTDTQYF. Here the CDR3 DNA reads TGTGCCAGCAGCCCTAGCGGGGTGATTAGCACAGATACGCAGTATTTT.

V usage is TRBV27 and J usage is TRBJ1-2; the D gene is possibly TRBD1 (6 bases). CDR1 is MNHEY and CDR2 is SMNVEV in the germline V gene (reference sequence). The V end lost 3 bases, the J end lost 5 bases, and 13 bases lay between the germline ends. The CDR3 runs to 14 residues. CDR3 loop: CASSLNGQFYGYTF. CDR3 sequence (DNA): TGTGCCAGCAGTTTGAACGGACAGTTTTATGGCTACACCTTC.

V usage is TRBV5-1 and J usage is TRBJ2-7, with TRBD1 as a possible D gene (6 bases). The CDR3 consists of 13 residues. Per germline, CDR1 SGHRS and CDR2 YFSETQ. The ends were cut back, 3 bases at V and 7 bases at J, with 14 bases in the middle. Written as DNA, the CDR3 is TGCGCCAGCAGCTCCGGACAGACGGGAGAGCAGTACTTC. This codes for CASSSGQTGEQYF. The complete variable domain, with remaining parts taken from reference TRBV5-1 and TRBJ2-7, reads KAGVTQTPRYLIKTRGQQVTLSCSPISGHRSVSWYQQTPGQGLQFLFEYFSETQRNKGNFPGRFSGRQFSNSRSEMNVSTLELGDSALYLCASSSGQTGEQYFGPGTRLTVT.

In nucleotides, the CDR3 is TGTGCCAGCAGCCCCCTCCTCTCTGGAAACACCATATATTTT. Amino acids: CASSPLLSGNTIYF. The chain uses TRBV7-8 and TRBJ1-3; D not certain. Germline values: CDR1 SGHVS, CDR2 FQNEAQ. The CDR3 length is 14 residues. The V gene lost 5 bases and the J gene lost 0 bases, with 8 bases spanning the gap.

The chain joins TRBV6-1 to TRBJ1-6, with 11 nucleotides matching TRBD1. The CDR3 is 14 residues long. Germline loops: CDR1 MNHNS, CDR2 SASEGT. Trimming took 7 bases from V and 12 from J; bases not matched to a gene: 8. The CDR3 sequence is CASTTDGTGGPLHF. The CDR3 DNA reads as TGTGCCAGCACCACGGACGGGACAGGGGGACCCCTCCACTTT.

The genes are TRBV7-2 and TRBJ2-3; D not certain. CDR3 length: 14 amino acids. Germline V gives CDR1 SGHTA, CDR2 FQGNSA. Between the trimmed V and J ends, which lost 3 bases and 2 bases, there was a span of 9 bases. CDR3: CASSFRAFTDTQYF. The CDR3 DNA reads TGTGCCAGCAGCTTTAGGGCTTTCACAGATACGCAGTATTTT.

V is TRBV27 and J is TRBJ1-1; 9 positions agree with TRBD1. Germline lookup yields CDR1 MNHEY and CDR2 SMNVEV (reference sequence). This CDR3 has 12 residues. V lost 9 bases to trimming and J lost 12 bases; unmatched junction nucleotides: 11. The CDR3 region has the DNA TGTGCCAGTAATGAGGGACAGGGAGGGACTTTCTTT. Its translation is CASNEGQGGTFF.

The chain couples TRBV5-4 to TRBJ2-7, with 10 bases that match TRBD1. The CDR3 runs to 15 residues. Germline CDR1 is SGHNT and CDR2 is YYREEE (reference sequence). The V gene end was trimmed by 4 bases and the J gene end by 0 bases; junction bases not matched to a gene: 4. In DNA form, the CDR3 reads TGTGCCAGCAGCATAGGACAGGGGGTCTCCTACGAGCAGTACTTC. It encodes CASSIGQGVSYEQYF.

This clonotype was seen a single time. The chain links TRBV29-1 to TRBJ1-5, with D perhaps matching TRBD1 (6 bases). Trimming shortened V by 6 bases and J by 3 bases, and 18 bases separated the two germline ends. This CDR3 has 15 amino acids. CDR1 and CDR2 (germline): SQVTM, ANQGSEA. The CDR3 protein is CSVGNDRLLNQPQHF. As DNA, the CDR3 is TGCAGCGTAGGGAACGACAGGTTACTCAATCAGCCCCAGCATTTT.

CDR3 nucleotide sequence: TGTGCCAGCAGCTTGGAAATGGACAGGGGCTACGAGCAGTACTTC. It codes for CASSLEMDRGYEQYF. V is TRBV5-4 and J is TRBJ2-7; 9 nucleotides align to TRBD1. The CDR3 length is 15 residues. With V trimmed by 0 bases and J by 3 bases, 4 bases remained unmatched. Germline CDR1 is SGHNT and CDR2 is YYREEE (reference sequence).

This chain links TRBV18 with TRBJ2-3; perhaps TRBD1 as D (7 bases). The CDR3 length is 15 residues. The V gene's germline CDR1 is KGHSH and CDR2 LQKENI. V lost 2 bases to trimming and J lost 4 bases, with 13 bases between them. In DNA form, the CDR3 reads TGTGCCAGCTCACCAGCAGGGGGAGGACCAGATACGCAGTATTTT. Protein sequence: CASSPAGGGPDTQYF.

V and J are TRBV7-2 and TRBJ1-2; 9 nucleotides line up with TRBD1. The CDR3 loop spans 16 amino acids. CDR1 is SGHTA, CDR2 FQGNSA, per germline. The V segment lost 1 base and the J segment 4 bases; nucleotides outside the gene matches: 7. The CDR3 bases are TGTGCCAGCAGCTTAGGGGGACAGGGAAGGAGCTATGGCTACACCTTC. It codes for CASSLGGQGRSYGYTF.

The CDR3: CSATAGELTDTQYF. CDR3 bases: TGCAGCGCCACAGCGGGGGAGCTCACAGATACGCAGTATTTT. The gene calls are TRBV29-1 and TRBJ2-3; TRBD2 agrees at 8 bases. J lost 2 bases, V lost 7 bases, and 8 bases had no gene match. The CDR3 runs to 14 residues. Germline lookup yields CDR1 SQVTM and CDR2 ANQGSEA.

The J gene is TRBJ1-2, the V gene TRBV5-4; 9 bases are a match to TRBD1. Germline V gene data show CDR1 as SGHNT and CDR2 as YYREEE (reference sequence). The CDR3 loop spans 14 amino acids. Trimming at V came to 9 bases and at J to 4 bases, leaving 10 bases not matched to a gene. This CDR3 reads CAITDRGKSYGYTF. Written as DNA, the CDR3 is TGTGCCATCACGGACAGGGGAAAGAGCTATGGCTACACCTTC. The variable domain in full, with the rest retrieved from reference TRBV5-4 and TRBJ1-2, is ETGVTQSPTHLIKTRGQQVTLRCSSQSGHNTVSWYQQALGQGPQFIFQYYREEENGRGNFPPRFSGLQFPNYSSELNVNALELDDSALYLCAITDRGKSYGYTFGSGTRLTVV.

The chain recombines TRBV30 with TRBJ2-1; D ambiguous. V lost 3 bases to trimming and J lost 0 bases, with 21 bases between them. Germline lookup yields CDR1 GTSNPN and CDR2 SVGIG (reference sequence). The length of the CDR3 is 18 residues. The CDR3 sequence: CAWRLVTWGTFSYNEQFF. The CDR3 nucleotides read TGTGCCTGGAGGCTGGTTACCTGGGGTACTTTCTCCTACAATGAGCAGTTCTTC.

The rearrangement uses TRBV5-1 and TRBJ1-1, with 9 nucleotides matching TRBD1. Germline CDR1 is SGHRS and CDR2 is YFSETQ. Trimming took 4 bases from V and 5 from J; bases not matched to a gene: 6. This CDR3 comprises 14 residues. The CDR3 is CASSPGTGWTEAFF. In DNA form, the CDR3 reads TGCGCCAGCAGCCCCGGGACAGGGTGGACTGAAGCTTTCTTT.

The V and J genes are TRBV15 and TRBJ2-1; 8 bases map to TRBD2. The germline gives CDR1 LNHNV, CDR2 YYDKDF (reference sequence). This CDR3 has 15 residues. Losses at the gene ends were 1 base for V and 4 bases for J; bases not matched to a gene: 3. The CDR3 DNA sequence: TGTGCCACCAGCAGAGGGGAGCGGGGGTACAATGAGCAGTTCTTC. It encodes CATSRGERGYNEQFF.